Listed below are T cell receptor beta chains from one sample, sequenced in a study of blood T cell repertoires in COVID-19. The protocol was immunoSEQ multiplex PCR, while the TCRdb copy is restricted to in-frame clones and leaves out a portion. The sample holds around 450,000 clones; roughly 91% are singletons and the top ten take less than 0.75%. Sequenced: PBMCs or T cells enriched from blood (not recorded which). These receptors originate from a man aged 18 to 30 who had recovered from COVID-19. Both conserved end residues are part of each CDR3. D genes are given only for firm matches. Size is omitted from some rows. Given values are once, few, many or a class for expanded clones.

v_gene,abundance,d_gene,j_gene,CDR3nt,CDR3aa
TRBV5-6,NA,NA,TRBJ2-5,TGTGCCAGCAGCTTAACGGGGTGGGGGACCCAGTACTTC,CASSLTGWGTQYF
TRBV2,once,NA,TRBJ1-1,TGTGCCACCCACTCTCGAAGGAACACTGAAGCTTTCTTT,CATHSRRNTEAFF
TRBV5-1,NA,TRBD2,TRBJ2-1,TGCGCCAGCAGCATAACTAGCGTCCCATACAATGAGCAGTTCTTC,CASSITSVPYNEQFF
TRBV4-1,NA,NA,TRBJ1-1,TGCGCCAGCAGCCAAGGGTCAGGCCCAGAAGCTTTCTTT,CASSQGSGPEAFF
TRBV7-6,NA,NA,TRBJ1-2,TGTGCCAGCAGCTTAGGGGACTTCTATGGCTACACCTTC,CASSLGDFYGYTF
TRBV5-1,NA,NA,TRBJ1-1,TGCGCCAGCAGCTTAGAGGGTCTCACTGAAGCTTTCTTT,CASSLEGLTEAFF
TRBV5-6,NA,TRBD1,TRBJ1-1,TGTGCCAGCAGATCAACAGGGGGGAACACTGAAGCTTTCTTT,CASRSTGGNTEAFF
TRBV3-1/TRBV3-2,NA,NA,TRBJ1-5,TGTGCCAGCAGCCAATCGGTGGATCAGCCCCAGCATTTT,CASSQSVDQPQHF
TRBV5-4,NA,TRBD2,TRBJ2-3,TGTGCCAGCAGCGCGGGGGGAGCGAGCAGAGACTATACGCAGTATTTT,CASSAGGASRDYTQYF
TRBV10-1,NA,NA,TRBJ1-1,TGCGCCAGCAGTGATGGGTTTCTTGGGTCAGGGGCAGACAAAACTTTCTTT,CASSDGFLGSGADKTFF
TRBV6-5,NA,NA,TRBJ1-2,TGTGCCAGCAGTCCCCGGTTTGTCTATGGCTACACCTTC,CASSPRFVYGYTF
TRBV4-1,once,TRBD1,TRBJ2-7,TGCGCCAGCAGCCATTATAATCGACAGGGGGCCGGTCCGTACTTC,CASSHYNRQGAGPYF
TRBV7-5,NA,NA,TRBJ1-1,TGTGTCAGAAGCATAAAAGACAGGGGGCCGAACACTGAAGCTTTCTTT,CVRSIKDRGPNTEAFF
TRBV5-6,NA,NA,TRBJ1-2,TGTGCCAGCAGCTTGGCGGCAGGGGGCTACACCTTC,CASSLAAGGYTF
TRBV11-1,NA,NA,TRBJ2-1,TGTGCCAGCAGCTCGGGACTTGGCAATGAGCAGTTCTTC,CASSSGLGNEQFF
TRBV11-2,NA,TRBD2,TRBJ2-5,TGTGCCAGCAGCCTCAACCGTGTTAGCGGGGAGACCCAGTACTTC,CASSLNRVSGETQYF
TRBV5-1,NA,TRBD2,TRBJ2-1,TGCGCCAGCAGCTCTGGGACTAGCGGGGCCTACAATGAGCAGTTCTTC,CASSSGTSGAYNEQFF
TRBV28,few,NA,TRBJ1-2,TGTGCCAGCAGTTACTCGAGCTCAGGGATAGGGGGCTACACCTTC,CASSYSSSGIGGYTF
TRBV3-1/TRBV3-2,NA,NA,TRBJ2-5,TGTGCCAGCAGCCAATCGGAGACCCAGTACTTC,CASSQSETQYF
TRBV30,NA,TRBD1,TRBJ1-2,TGTGCCTGGAGCAAACACGGACAGGTTGTGAGTGGCTACACCTTC,CAWSKHGQVVSGYTF
TRBV14,NA,TRBD2,TRBJ2-5,TGTGCCAGCAGCCAAGATCCGGGGGGGCTTGTGACCCAGTACTTC,CASSQDPGGLVTQYF
TRBV7-2,NA,NA,TRBJ1-2,TGTGCCAGCAGCTTAGAGGGGTGGGGCGGCTACACCTTC,CASSLEGWGGYTF
TRBV18,NA,TRBD1,TRBJ1-6,TGTGCCAGCTCACCATCCAGGGGGGAGGATTCACCCCTCCACTTT,CASSPSRGEDSPLHF
TRBV21-1,NA,NA,TRBJ2-7,TGTGCCAGCAGCAAAGCCCCGGAGAGGGACTCCCGCCGCGAGCAGTACTTC,CASSKAPERDSRREQYF
TRBV7-9,NA,NA,TRBJ2-2,TGTGCCAGCAGCCGAAAACAGGGCACCGGGGAGCTGTTTTTT,CASSRKQGTGELFF
TRBV9,NA,NA,TRBJ1-2,TGTGCCAGCAGCCCCCCCCGGGGGGGGCTGGTAAAGAGTGGCTATGGCTACACCTTC,CASSPPRGGLVKSGYGYTF
TRBV2,NA,NA,TRBJ2-2,TGTGCCACACGCTACAGGGAGCAGGGCACCGGGGAGCTGTTTTTT,CATRYREQGTGELFF
TRBV10-3,NA,TRBD1,TRBJ2-5,TGTGCCATCAGTAAGGGACAGTACCAAGAGACCCAGTACTTC,CAISKGQYQETQYF
TRBV3-1/TRBV3-2,NA,TRBD1,TRBJ1-4,TGTGCCAGCAGCCGGGACAGGGGGAGGGAAAAACTGTTTTTT,CASSRDRGREKLFF
TRBV7-9,NA,TRBD1,TRBJ2-5,TGTGCCAGCATTCAAGAATGGGGACAGGGGGATTTGGAGACCCAGTACTTC,CASIQEWGQGDLETQYF
TRBV19,NA,NA,TRBJ1-2,TGTGCCAGTAGTCCAGGGCTCGGGAACTATGGCTACACCTTC,CASSPGLGNYGYTF
TRBV19,NA,NA,TRBJ1-1,TGTGCCAGTAGTATCATCCGGGGACTACTGAACACTGAAGCTTTCTTT,CASSIIRGLLNTEAFF
TRBV12-3/TRBV12-4,NA,TRBD1,TRBJ1-3,TGTGCCAGCATAACAGGGGTTGGAAACACCATATATTTT,CASITGVGNTIYF
TRBV28,NA,TRBD1,TRBJ2-7,TGTGCCAGCAGTTCTAGACAGGGCTCCTACGAGCAGTACTTC,CASSSRQGSYEQYF
TRBV25-1,NA,TRBD1,TRBJ1-4,TGTGCCAGCAGTGAGACAGGGGGAGGTGAAAAACTGTTTTTT,CASSETGGGEKLFF
TRBV10-2,NA,TRBD1,TRBJ2-7,TGCGCCAGCAGTGAGTCGAGGACAGGGTGGGGATACGAGCAGTACTTC,CASSESRTGWGYEQYF
TRBV29-1,NA,NA,TRBJ2-7,TGCAGCGTTGAAGTAGCTTACGAGCAGTACTTC,CSVEVAYEQYF
TRBV3-1/TRBV3-2,NA,NA,TRBJ1-2,TGTGCCAGCAGCTCAGGGTCTGGCTACACCTTC,CASSSGSGYTF
TRBV3-1/TRBV3-2,NA,NA,TRBJ1-5,TGTGCCAGCAGCGATTCGTACGGGACAAATAGCAATCAGCCCCAGCATTTT,CASSDSYGTNSNQPQHF
TRBV11-2,NA,TRBD2,TRBJ2-1,TGTGCCAGCAGCCTCCAATCTAGCGGGAACAATGAGCAGTTCTTC,CASSLQSSGNNEQFF
TRBV6-5,NA,NA,TRBJ2-1,TGTGCCAGCAGCCGACAGCCGCTGTACAATGAGCAGTTCTTC,CASSRQPLYNEQFF
TRBV2,NA,NA,TRBJ1-4,TGTGCCAGCACCCATCGACAGACTCTAACTAATGAAAAACTGTTTTTT,CASTHRQTLTNEKLFF
TRBV4-1,NA,TRBD1,TRBJ1-2,TGCGCCAGCAGCCATTCAACGGACAGGGTAAACTATGGCTACACCTTC,CASSHSTDRVNYGYTF
TRBV3-1/TRBV3-2,NA,NA,TRBJ2-1,TGTGCCAGCAGCCTGGGGCAGTATGAGCAGTTCTTC,CASSLGQYEQFF
TRBV19,NA,NA,TRBJ1-5,TGTGCCAGTAGCCCAATGGGGGGGAATCAGCCCCAGCATTTT,CASSPMGGNQPQHF
TRBV30,NA,TRBD2,TRBJ2-1,TGTGCCTGTATCCGCCTAGCGGGAGCCAATGAGCAGTTCTTC,CACIRLAGANEQFF
TRBV15,NA,TRBD2,TRBJ2-2,TGTGCCACCCGACTAGCGGGAAGAACCGGGGAGCTGTTTTTT,CATRLAGRTGELFF
TRBV9,NA,NA,TRBJ2-2,TGTGCCAGCAACGCGTTGGGGGGTATTACCGGGGAGCTGTTTTTT,CASNALGGITGELFF
TRBV11-2,NA,NA,TRBJ1-3,TGTGCCAGCAGCTTTCTCTCCAAAACACTAGGAGACTCTGGAAACACCATATATTTT,CASSFLSKTLGDSGNTIYF
TRBV29-1,NA,NA,TRBJ2-1,TGCAGCGTAAGTAGGGGCGACAATGAGCAGTTCTTC,CSVSRGDNEQFF
TRBV6-5,once,TRBD2,TRBJ2-3,TGTGCCAGCAGTACCCCAGTGGCGGGAGCGGATACGCAGTATTTT,CASSTPVAGADTQYF
TRBV5-1,NA,TRBD1,TRBJ1-6,TGCGCCAGCAGCTTCCGGACAGGGAATTCACCCCTCCACTTT,CASSFRTGNSPLHF
TRBV10-1,NA,NA,TRBJ1-1,TGCGCCAGCAAACAGGGCCTGAACACTGAAGCTTTCTTT,CASKQGLNTEAFF